The rows below give T cell receptor beta chains drawn from one sample of a study of cytomegalovirus exposure and HLA in healthy donors. Measured with immunoSEQ multiplex PCR; TCRdb has only the in-frame clones, and not every one. The table has 150,000 to 200,000 clones, around 84% seen once. Sequencing used PBMCs. The receptors derive from a woman in her thirties or forties in good health and CMV-seronegative. Each CDR3 is given with its conserved first and last residue. D genes are given only for firm matches. Part of the rows lack a size; the others show once, few, many or a class for expanded clones.

clone size	V gene	J gene	CDR3 length	D gene	CDR3 protein	CDR3 DNA
-	TRBV7-6	TRBJ1-1	13	-	CASSFQGNTEAFF	TGTGCCAGCAGCTTTCAGGGAAACACTGAAGCTTTCTTT
-	TRBV11-3	TRBJ2-2	15	-	CASSPRQALTGELFF	TGTGCCAGCAGCCCTCGACAGGCCCTCACCGGGGAGCTGTTTTTT
-	TRBV19	TRBJ1-5	16	-	CASSLRQAYSNQPQHF	TGTGCCAGTAGTTTACGACAGGCGTATAGCAATCAGCCCCAGCATTTT
-	TRBV27	TRBJ1-5	15	-	CASSAQLNSNQPQHF	TGTGCCAGCAGTGCTCAACTGAATAGCAATCAGCCCCAGCATTTT
-	TRBV9	TRBJ1-1	10	-	CASTVRGAFF	TGTGCCAGCACCGTTCGCGGGGCTTTCTTT
-	TRBV1	TRBJ2-5	17	-	CTSSRGLARDCQETQYF	TGCACCAGCAGCCGAGGACTAGCGAGAGACTGCCAAGAGACCCAGTACTTC
-	TRBV5-1	TRBJ1-1	14	TRBD1	CASSTGQANTEAFF	TGCGCCAGCAGCACGGGACAGGCGAACACTGAAGCTTTCTTT
-	TRBV6-1	TRBJ2-3	15	TRBD2	CASSASGGVVDTQYF	TGTGCCAGCAGCGCTAGCGGGGGGGTTGTAGATACGCAGTATTTT
once	TRBV4-1	TRBJ2-7	15	-	CASSHRIRGIYEQYF	TGCGCCAGCAGCCACAGAATCCGGGGAATTTACGAGCAGTACTTC
-	TRBV9	TRBJ1-6	16	TRBD1	CASSVEGQGVGSPLHF	TGTGCCAGCAGCGTAGAAGGACAGGGGGTGGGTTCACCCCTCCACTTT
-	TRBV28	TRBJ1-1	13	TRBD1	CASRQGNRGQAFF	TGTGCCAGCAGACAGGGAAACAGGGGGCAAGCTTTCTTT
-	TRBV2	TRBJ2-5	12	-	CASRRGQETQYF	TGTGCCAGCAGAAGGGGCCAAGAGACCCAGTACTTC
-	TRBV6-1	TRBJ1-5	14	TRBD1	CASTDRGFNQPQHF	TGTGCCAGCACGGACAGGGGTTTCAATCAGCCCCAGCATTTT
-	TRBV5-1	TRBJ2-2	14	TRBD1	CASRWTGNTGELFF	TGCGCCAGCAGATGGACAGGGAACACCGGGGAGCTGTTTTTT
-	TRBV7-2	TRBJ2-7	14	TRBD1	CASSYRGPPYEQYF	TGTGCCAGCAGCTACAGGGGGCCCCCCTACGAGCAGTACTTC
-	TRBV6-4	TRBJ1-2	14	-	CASSDGPSQHGYTF	TGTGCCAGCAGTGACGGGCCTTCCCAGCACGGCTACACCTTC
-	TRBV5-5	TRBJ1-5	17	TRBD1	CASSWTLQGNSNQPQHF	TGTGCCAGCAGCTGGACCCTACAGGGGAATAGCAATCAGCCCCAGCATTTT
-	TRBV5-6	TRBJ1-1	15	TRBD1	CASSFTGTGGTEAFF	TGTGCCAGCAGCTTTACCGGGACAGGTGGGACTGAAGCTTTCTTT
-	TRBV7-8	TRBJ1-1	15	TRBD1	CASSLGQGARAEAFF	TGTGCCAGCAGCTTAGGTCAGGGGGCGAGGGCTGAAGCTTTCTTT
-	TRBV2	TRBJ2-7	12	TRBD1	CAAGQGVDEQYF	TGTGCTGCGGGACAGGGGGTCGACGAGCAGTACTTC
-	TRBV5-8	TRBJ2-7	15	-	CASSYHYGGDYEQYF	TGTGCCAGCAGCTACCACTATGGCGGTGACTACGAGCAGTACTTC
-	TRBV29-1	TRBJ1-2	13	-	CSVGTREGYGYTF	TGCAGCGTTGGGACTCGAGAAGGCTATGGCTACACCTTC
-	TRBV5-1	TRBJ2-1	14	-	CASRVTGTSNEQFF	TGCGCCAGCAGGGTCACAGGGACGTCCAATGAGCAGTTCTTC
-	TRBV2	TRBJ2-3	14	TRBD1	CASIWDSGTDTQYF	TGTGCCAGCATCTGGGACAGTGGCACAGATACGCAGTATTTT
-	TRBV5-5	TRBJ1-1	16	-	CASSLGGRAGPTEAFF	TGTGCCAGCAGCTTGGGGGGGCGGGCAGGGCCCACTGAAGCTTTCTTT
-	TRBV15	TRBJ2-2	14	TRBD1	CATSSDRDTGELFF	TGTGCCACCAGCAGCGACAGGGATACCGGGGAGCTGTTTTTT
-	TRBV10-3	TRBJ1-1	11	-	CASRDTSEAFF	TGTGCCAGCCGGGACACCAGTGAAGCTTTCTTT
-	TRBV5-1	TRBJ1-2	14	-	CASSMGRANYGYTF	TGCGCCAGCAGCATGGGGAGAGCTAACTATGGCTACACCTTC
-	TRBV9	TRBJ2-5	14	-	CATSRTVRGETQYF	TGTGCCACCAGTCGGACCGTGCGCGGGGAGACCCAGTACTTC
-	TRBV5-1	TRBJ1-1	14	-	CASSGTQGYTEAFF	TGCGCCAGCAGCGGAACACAGGGCTACACTGAAGCTTTCTTT
-	TRBV15	TRBJ2-3	17	-	CATSRIGRAERTDTQYF	TGTGCCACCAGCAGAATCGGGCGGGCGGAGCGCACAGATACGCAGTATTTT
-	TRBV5-1	TRBJ2-2	15	-	CASSLRGAQTGELFF	TGCGCCAGCAGCTTACGGGGGGCGCAGACCGGGGAGCTGTTTTTT
-	TRBV6-6	TRBJ2-5	15	-	CASSLQQGIQETQYF	TGTGCCAGCAGTTTGCAACAGGGAATCCAAGAGACCCAGTACTTC
-	TRBV6-5	TRBJ2-7	15	TRBD2	CASSETGTKIHEQYF	TGTGCCAGCAGCGAGACGGGGACTAAAATCCACGAGCAGTACTTC
-	TRBV6-5	TRBJ1-2	14	TRBD1	CASGAGTGGRGYTF	TGTGCCAGTGGAGCTGGGACAGGGGGTCGGGGCTACACCTTC
-	TRBV11-2	TRBJ2-1	17	TRBD2	CASSLLAGVFSYNEQFF	TGTGCCAGCAGCTTACTAGCGGGGGTCTTCTCCTACAATGAGCAGTTCTTC
-	TRBV27	TRBJ1-2	13	TRBD1	CASSGQEFYGYTF	TGTGCCAGCAGTGGACAGGAATTCTATGGCTACACCTTC
-	TRBV5-4	TRBJ1-2	12	TRBD1	CATGDSNYGYTF	TGTGCCACCGGGGACAGCAACTATGGCTACACCTTC
few	TRBV6-1	TRBJ1-2	14	-	CASSHRQGFYGYTF	TGTGCCAGCAGCCACCGCCAGGGGTTTTATGGCTACACCTTC
-	TRBV5-1	TRBJ1-1	14	-	CASSLGPGDTEAFF	TGCGCCAGCAGCTTGGGCCCCGGGGACACTGAAGCTTTCTTT
-	TRBV10-3	TRBJ2-7	15	TRBD1	CAIRNSGQGRYEQYF	TGTGCCATCAGGAACAGCGGACAGGGTCGGTACGAGCAGTACTTC
-	TRBV11-1	TRBJ1-1	14	-	CASSSPHRETEAFF	TGTGCCAGCAGCTCGCCTCACAGGGAGACTGAAGCTTTCTTT
-	TRBV7-2	TRBJ2-1	17	TRBD2	CASSKFPLAGGYNEQFF	TGTGCCAGCAGCAAATTTCCCCTAGCGGGGGGCTACAATGAGCAGTTCTTC
-	TRBV5-6	TRBJ1-1	15	-	CASSWEDSMNTEAFF	TGTGCCAGCAGCTGGGAAGACAGCATGAACACTGAAGCTTTCTTT
-	TRBV6-5	TRBJ1-2	14	-	CASRPPLADYGYTF	TGTGCCAGCAGACCCCCCCTAGCTGACTATGGCTACACCTTC
few	TRBV18	TRBJ1-5	15	TRBD1	CASSPVGQRNQPQHF	TGTGCCAGCTCACCAGTGGGACAGCGGAATCAGCCCCAGCATTTT
few	TRBV4-1	TRBJ1-1	15	-	CASSQTGRKDTEAFF	TGCGCCAGCAGCCAAACGGGGAGAAAGGACACTGAAGCTTTCTTT
-	TRBV7-2	TRBJ2-7	12	-	CASSSSWAEQYF	TGTGCCAGCAGCTCCTCTTGGGCCGAGCAGTACTTC
once	TRBV10-3	TRBJ2-5	13	TRBD1	CAIKGTEQETQYF	TGTGCCATCAAAGGGACAGAACAAGAGACCCAGTACTTC
-	TRBV19	TRBJ1-5	14	-	CATTRPGHLQPQHF	TGTGCCACTACTCGACCGGGACACCTTCAGCCCCAGCATTTT
-	TRBV18	TRBJ2-2	19	TRBD1	CASSAKYGTGGTNTGELFF	TGTGCCAGCTCAGCGAAATACGGGACAGGTGGAACGAACACCGGGGAGCTGTTTTTT
-	TRBV5-6	TRBJ2-1	15	-	CASSLRGGSYNEQFF	TGTGCCAGCAGCTTAAGAGGGGGCTCCTACAATGAGCAGTTCTTC